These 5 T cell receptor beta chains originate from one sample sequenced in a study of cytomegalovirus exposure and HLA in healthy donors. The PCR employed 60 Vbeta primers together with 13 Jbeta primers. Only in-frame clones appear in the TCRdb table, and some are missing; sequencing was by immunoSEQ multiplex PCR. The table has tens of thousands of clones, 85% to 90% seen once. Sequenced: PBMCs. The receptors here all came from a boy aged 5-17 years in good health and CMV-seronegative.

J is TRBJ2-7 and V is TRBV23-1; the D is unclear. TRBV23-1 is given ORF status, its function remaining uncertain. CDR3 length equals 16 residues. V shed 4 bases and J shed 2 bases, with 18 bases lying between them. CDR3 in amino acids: CASSPCATAWAYEQYF. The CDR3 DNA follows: TGCGCCAGCAGTCCTTGCGCTACAGCATGGGCCTACGAGCAGTACTTC.

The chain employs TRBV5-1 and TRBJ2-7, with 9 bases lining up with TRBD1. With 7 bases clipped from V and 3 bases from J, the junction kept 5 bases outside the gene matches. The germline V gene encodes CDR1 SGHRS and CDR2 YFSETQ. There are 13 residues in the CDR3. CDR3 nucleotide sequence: TGCGCCAGCCGGGGGACAGGGCACTACGAGCAGTACTTC. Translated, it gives CASRGTGHYEQYF.

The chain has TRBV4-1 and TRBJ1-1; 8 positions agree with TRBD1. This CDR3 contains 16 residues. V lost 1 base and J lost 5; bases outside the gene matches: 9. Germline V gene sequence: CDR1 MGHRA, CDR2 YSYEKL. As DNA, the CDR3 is TGCGCCAGCAGCCAAGGGGTAGGACAGGGAGGGACTGAAGCTTTCTTT. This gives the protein CASSQGVGQGGTEAFF.

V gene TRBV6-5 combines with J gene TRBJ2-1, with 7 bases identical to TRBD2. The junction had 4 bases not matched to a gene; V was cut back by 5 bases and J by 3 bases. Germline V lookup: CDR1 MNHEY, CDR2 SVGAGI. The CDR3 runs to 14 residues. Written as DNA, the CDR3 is TGTGCCAGCAGTACTAGCGCCCACTACAATGAGCAGTTCTTC. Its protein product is CASSTSAHYNEQFF.

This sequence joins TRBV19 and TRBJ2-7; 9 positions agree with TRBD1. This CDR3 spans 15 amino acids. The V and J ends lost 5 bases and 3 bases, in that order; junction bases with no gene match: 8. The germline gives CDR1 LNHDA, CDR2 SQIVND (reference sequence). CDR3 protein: CASSPAGTGFYEQYF. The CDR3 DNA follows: TGTGCCAGTAGTCCCGCCGGGACAGGGTTCTACGAGCAGTACTTC. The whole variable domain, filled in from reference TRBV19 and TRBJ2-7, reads DGGITQSPKYLFRKEGQNVTLSCEQNLNHDAMYWYRQDPGQGLRLIYYSQIVNDFQKGDIAEGYSVSREKKESFPLTVTSAQKNPTAFYLCASSPAGTGFYEQYFGPGTRLTVT.